The source of this TCR beta chain is a study of CD8 T cells in ankylosing spondylitis. General study points: In ankylosing spondylitis patients, matched synovial fluid reportedly showed significant enrichment of disease-linked clones.

TCRdb recomputed calls from the 5' RACE reads with MiXCR, one row per CDR3 protein. The profile shows about 360,000 distinct CDR3 sequences, 20% to 25% of them singletons. About this clonotype: Its antigen is unknown.

CDR1 is SEHNR and CDR2 is FQNEAQ in the germline V gene (reference sequence). There are 15 residues in the CDR3. V lost 5 bases, J lost 3 bases, and 14 bases lay in between. The source of this sequence is a male donor with ankylosing spondylitis or in good health (not recorded which). The sequenced material came from blood, either unsorted or a sorted T cell fraction (not recorded which). The gene calls are TRBV7-9 and TRBJ2-4; TRBD2 is a possible D gene (5 bases). The CDR3 DNA is TGTGCCAGCAGCCCCCCGGGAACGAACAAAAACATTCAGTACTTC. Its protein is CASSPPGTNKNIQYF.